This paragraph reports one TCR beta chain. The antigen it recognizes is unknown. Base qualities were left out, and no much larger clone turns up one base away. CDR1 and CDR2 (MNHEY, SVGEGT) derive from the germline V gene. Compared with germline, V lacks 2 bases and J lacks 7 bases; bases without a gene match: 5. Counted from cysteine to phenylalanine, this CDR3 has 14 amino acids. Kept here is only the CDR3 DNA, which spans 42 bases and is read in frame from base 1. The data belong to a study of T cell responses to AZD1222 COVID-19 vaccine (dated by TCRdb to about 2021). Background on the whole study: AZD1222 recipients whose second dose came at about 4 weeks and those whose second dose came at about 12 weeks were combined into one group, since spike-specific TCR depth and breadth did not differ between the two schedules. A total of about 230 trial participants underwent TCR sequencing, of whom 207 received two doses of AZD1222 and approximately 25 received two doses of the MenACWY control vaccine. Trial participants were enrolled into age subgroups of 18-55, 56-69 and 70-plus years, which contained about 150, 27 and 61 TCR-sequenced participants, respectively. Broad study findings and their caveats: No day 14 peak-response samples were available, so repertoires were characterized only after the peak T cell response. After two AZD1222 doses, spike-specific TCR breadth and depth were significantly higher than at day 0 and than in MenACWY recipients. Vaccine-associated CD4 TCRs spanned the whole spike protein, with dominant responses in regions 160-218 and 743-854. Participants were mostly white British, with more females than males. The authors suggested clonal diversity may have been underestimated. Conclusions about previously exposed vaccinees are limited, since just 5 or 6 AZD1222 recipients were seropositive for SARS-CoV-2 at baseline. The 56-69-year group was small, and its depth increase did not reach significance, likely because of low power. Epitopes outside the regions mutated in the B.1.351 and B.1.1.7 variants were reportedly recognized by nearly half of the unique spike-specific TCRs.

Read against the paper, the sample's time point label means: baseline before first vaccination. Samples from vaccinated people were obtained from the UK trials COV001 and COV002, which included a single-blind randomized controlled phase 2/3 trial of AZD1222 (ChAdOx1 nCoV-19) in healthy adults. For TCRbeta chain sequencing, PBMC samples were collected from trial participants at day 0 and at day 28 after the second dose. The CDR3 regions of human TCRbeta chains were analyzed by immunosequencing. Processing in the source paper ran as follows. TCRs in the repertoires were compared against a reference library of SARS-CoV-2-specific TCRs that had been generated with the MIRA antigen-specificity platform. Breadth was defined as the fraction of unique TCRs that were SARS-CoV-2-associated. Depth was defined as the fraction of total T cells that were SARS-CoV-2-associated. Each spike-specific TCR was assigned to its reactive spike region and to a CD4 or CD8 class using the MIRA data. Log10-transformed breadth and depth values were compared by one-way ANOVA with Sidak's multiple comparisons tests. Sourced from immuneACCESS, this table was stored by TCRdb with only in-frame sequences that have V and J called. A share of the clones is absent; for the studies checked, an unresolved V gene accounts for under half, and the remainder has no known explanation. V and J calls and clone size are copied from that table; D and trimming were computed from the DNA. For this sample there are approximately 190,000 clones; almost 95% appear just once. The ten largest make up roughly 1.4% of the sample.

The sequence links TRBV6-2 or TRBV6-3 to TRBJ2-1, with 7 junctional bases fitting TRBD2. Specimen: peripheral blood, collected on day 0 of AZD1222 vaccination. The TCR was taken from an adult in good health. The CDR3 protein is CASSYIVGGNEQFF. The DNA reads as follows: TGTGCCAGCAGTTACATCGTGGGAGGGAATGAGCAGTTCTTC.